The sample holds a few counts of the clone carrying this T cell receptor (beta chain). Some clones are missing from TCRdb's copy, which holds only in-frame ones; the method was immunoSEQ multiplex PCR. The sample consists of nearly 95,000 clones, almost 80% of them appearing once. The V gene end was trimmed by 0 bases and the J gene end by 4 bases; junction bases not matched to a gene: 9. The CDR3 sequence is 16 residues long. Germline-derived CDR1 and CDR2 are MNHEY and SVGAGI. This sample stems from a study of blood T cell repertoires in COVID-19. Study context: Sites in the United States, Italy and Spain provided acute and convalescent COVID-19 samples. The analysed material was cDNA or gDNA that came from T cells, B-cell-depleted T cells, or PBMCs.

The J gene is TRBJ2-7, the V gene TRBV6-5; 7 nucleotides line up with TRBD1. Sequencing was done on a sample of peripheral blood. The receptor comes from a human donor in a cohort sampled during active COVID-19. CDR3 loop: CASSYSRGGLGYEQYF. CDR3 in DNA: TGTGCCAGCAGTTACTCGAGAGGGGGCTTAGGGTACGAGCAGTACTTC.